This entry features one T cell receptor beta chain sequence. What it recognizes is unknown. The repertoire was sequenced with immunoSEQ multiplex PCR; TCRdb's copy has only in-frame clones and lacks some. Among around 150,000 clones listed, around 90% were seen once. The sample comes from a study of cytomegalovirus exposure and HLA in healthy donors. Study outcomes and limitations: The dataset shows that most TCR sequences were rare, while some public TCRs occurred in many donors. According to the study, 160 or so TCR beta chains were cytomegalovirus-associated.

V lost 3 bases and J lost 5; bases outside the gene matches: 11. Germline V gene data show CDR1 as SGHRS and CDR2 as YFSETQ. The CDR3 runs 15 residues. The chain carries TRBV5-1 and TRBJ2-7; 7 bases are shared with TRBD1. This TCR was recovered from a woman aged 18 to 35 in good health and CMV-seropositive. The sequencing input was PBMCs. The CDR3 reads CASSSGPTGMNEQYF. CDR3 nucleotides: TGCGCCAGCAGCTCGGGGCCGACAGGGATGAACGAGCAGTACTTC.